This entry concerns a single T cell receptor (beta chain). In Seattle, patients joined the study during active infection and were tracked longitudinally. This specimen comes from a study of blood T cell repertoires in COVID-19. Study at large: Material from acute and convalescent COVID-19 was sourced from the United States, Italy and Spain. From T cells, B-cell-depleted T cells, or PBMCs came the material, which was cDNA or gDNA.

Original data processing: Estimated nucleated cell counts came from reference gene primer amplification. Libraries were prepared by immunoSEQ multiplex PCR; TCRdb keeps only in-frame clonotypes and omits some of them. V and J calls and clone size follow that table, whereas D and trimming were derived from the DNA. The data contain approximately 180,000 clones, more than 75% of them singletons. This receptor was obtained from a person aged 70 to 85 with COVID-19, enrolled during active disease. Source material: peripheral blood.

Here the CDR3 reads CASSLEQGLGPLHF. As DNA, the CDR3 is TGCGCCAGCAGCTTGGAGCAGGGCCTGGGACCCCTCCACTTT. J is TRBJ1-6 and V is TRBV5-1; a weak D match, TRBD1 (5 bases). This CDR3 has 14 amino acids. V gave up 0 bases and J gave up 12 bases, with 13 bases separating them. The germline CDR1 and CDR2 sequences are SGHRS and YFSETQ.